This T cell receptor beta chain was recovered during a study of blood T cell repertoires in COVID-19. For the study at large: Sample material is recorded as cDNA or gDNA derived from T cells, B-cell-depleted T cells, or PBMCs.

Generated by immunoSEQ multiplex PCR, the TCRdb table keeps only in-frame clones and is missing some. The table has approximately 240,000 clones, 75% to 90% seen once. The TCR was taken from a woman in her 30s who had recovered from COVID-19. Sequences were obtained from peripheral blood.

The CDR3 DNA is TGTGCCAGCAGCCGGGGACAGGTGGAAAAACTGTTTTTT. It encodes CASSRGQVEKLFF. V and J are TRBV28 and TRBJ1-4; the match to TRBD1 covers 8 bases. This CDR3 region has 13 residues. Germline CDR1 MDHEN, CDR2 SYDVKM. V shed 6 bases, J shed 8 bases, and the junction held 5 bases outside the gene matches.